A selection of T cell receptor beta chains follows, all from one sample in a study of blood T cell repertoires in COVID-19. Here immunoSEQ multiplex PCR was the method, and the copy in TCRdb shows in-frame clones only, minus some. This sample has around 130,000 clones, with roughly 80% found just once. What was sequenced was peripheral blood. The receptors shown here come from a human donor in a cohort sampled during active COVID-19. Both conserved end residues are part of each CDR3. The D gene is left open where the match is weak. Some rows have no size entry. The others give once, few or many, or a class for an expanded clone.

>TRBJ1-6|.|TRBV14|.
CASGGGNHSPLHF
TGTGCCAGTGGGGGAGGGAACCATTCACCCCTCCACTTT
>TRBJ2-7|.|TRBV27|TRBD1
CASSLPDRGDSYEQYF
TGTGCCAGCAGCCTTCCCGACAGGGGGGACTCCTACGAGCAGTACTTC
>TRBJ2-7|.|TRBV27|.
CASRPRTYEQYF
TGTGCCAGCAGGCCCAGGACCTACGAGCAGTACTTC
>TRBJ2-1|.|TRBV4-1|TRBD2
CASSQDEGLAGGEQFF
TGCGCCAGCAGCCAAGATGAGGGACTAGCGGGGGGTGAGCAGTTCTTC
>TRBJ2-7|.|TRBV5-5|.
CASSLRYSDGTYEQYF
TGTGCCAGCAGCTTGAGGTATAGCGACGGCACCTACGAGCAGTACTTC
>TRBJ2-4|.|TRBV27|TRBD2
CASRRWTGGTSGGPLAKNIQYF
TGTGCCAGCAGGCGATGGACAGGCGGGACTAGCGGGGGGCCCCTTGCCAAAAACATTCAGTACTTC
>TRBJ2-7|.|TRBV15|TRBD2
CATSRGGGSGEQYF
TGTGCCACCAGCAGAGGCGGGGGGTCGGGCGAGCAGTACTTC
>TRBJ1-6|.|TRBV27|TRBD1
CASSLSDRPSPLHF
TGTGCCAGCAGTTTATCGGACAGGCCCTCACCCCTCCACTTT
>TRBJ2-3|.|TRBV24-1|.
CATSLGSTDTQYF
TGTGCCACCAGCCTAGGAAGCACAGATACGCAGTATTTT
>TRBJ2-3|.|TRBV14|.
CASSPPYSYLGTDTQYF
TGTGCCAGCAGCCCACCTTATAGTTATTTAGGCACAGATACGCAGTATTTT
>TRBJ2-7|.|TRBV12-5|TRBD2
CASGLSSGGYEQYF
TGTGCTAGTGGTTTGTCTAGCGGGGGCTACGAGCAGTACTTC
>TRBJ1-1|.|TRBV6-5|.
CASSFARVRYTEAFF
TGTGCCAGCAGTTTCGCCAGGGTTCGGTACACTGAAGCTTTCTTT
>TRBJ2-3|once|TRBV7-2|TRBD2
CASSPRVAGGTDTQYF
TGTGCCAGCAGCCCCCGGGTAGCGGGGGGCACAGATACGCAGTATTTT
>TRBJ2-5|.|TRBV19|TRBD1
CASSTQGPRETQYF
TGTGCCAGTAGTACACAGGGGCCCAGGGAGACCCAGTACTTC
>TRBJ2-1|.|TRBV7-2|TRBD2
CASSGSGLARNNEQFF
TGTGCCAGCAGCGGTTCGGGACTAGCGAGGAATAATGAGCAGTTCTTC
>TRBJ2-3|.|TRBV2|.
CASSVTRGTDTQYF
TGTGCCAGCAGTGTGACTAGGGGCACGGATACGCAGTATTTT
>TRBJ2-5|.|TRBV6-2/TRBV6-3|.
CASSYNTAPGETQYF
TGTGCCAGCAGTTACAACACGGCCCCGGGGGAGACCCAGTACTTC
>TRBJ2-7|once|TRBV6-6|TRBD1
CASSETGFGGEYEQYF
TGTGCCAGCAGCGAGACAGGGTTCGGCGGTGAGTACGAGCAGTACTTC
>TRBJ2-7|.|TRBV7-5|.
CVRSRRTSWSYEQYF
TGTGTCAGAAGTCGTAGGACTAGCTGGAGCTACGAGCAGTACTTC
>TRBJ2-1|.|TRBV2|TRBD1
CASNVQGAVMSTYNEQFF
TGTGCCAGCAATGTACAGGGGGCCGTGATGAGCACCTACAATGAGCAGTTCTTC
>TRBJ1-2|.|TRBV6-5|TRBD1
CASSYSTTGGYGYTF
TGTGCCAGCAGTTACTCCACCACAGGGGGGTATGGCTACACCTTC
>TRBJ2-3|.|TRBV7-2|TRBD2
CASSPRLAGSTDTQYF
TGTGCCAGCAGCCCCAGACTAGCGGGTAGCACAGATACGCAGTATTTT
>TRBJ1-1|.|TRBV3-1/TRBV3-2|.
CASTFNTEAFF
TGTGCCAGCACGTTCAACACTGAAGCTTTCTTT
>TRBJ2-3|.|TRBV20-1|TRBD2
CSASWLAGGQSTDTQYF
TGCAGTGCTAGTTGGCTAGCGGGGGGGCAGAGCACAGATACGCAGTATTTT
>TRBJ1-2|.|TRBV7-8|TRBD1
CASSFPGQSNYGYTF
TGTGCCAGCAGCTTTCCGGGACAGAGTAACTATGGCTACACCTTC
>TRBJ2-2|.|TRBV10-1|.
CASSRGLYGELFF
TGCGCCAGCAGCCGGGGGTTGTACGGGGAGCTGTTTTTT
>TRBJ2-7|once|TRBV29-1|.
CSVEPAGTSYEQYF
TGCAGCGTTGAACCGGCAGGGACATCCTACGAGCAGTACTTC
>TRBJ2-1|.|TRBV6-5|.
CASSYGRAYNEQFF
TGTGCCAGCAGTTACGGGCGGGCCTACAATGAGCAGTTCTTC
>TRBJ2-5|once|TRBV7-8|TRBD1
CASSRTGEGAETQYF
TGTGCCAGCAGCCGGACAGGGGAAGGAGCAGAGACCCAGTACTTC
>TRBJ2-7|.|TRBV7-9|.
CASSLEWDLPYEQYF
TGTGCCAGCAGCTTAGAATGGGACTTGCCCTACGAGCAGTACTTC
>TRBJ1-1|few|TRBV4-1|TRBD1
CASRHTGDTEAFF
TGCGCCAGCAGGCACACAGGGGACACTGAAGCTTTCTTT
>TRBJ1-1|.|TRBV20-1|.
CSAPRGHEAFF
TGCAGTGCCCCGCGGGGCCACGAGGCTTTCTTT
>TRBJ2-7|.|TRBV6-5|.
CASRSRVYEQYF
TGTGCCAGCCGGTCGCGGGTCTACGAGCAGTACTTC
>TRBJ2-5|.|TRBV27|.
CASSWGVGESQETQYF
TGTGCCAGCAGTTGGGGGGTGGGGGAGAGTCAAGAGACCCAGTACTTC
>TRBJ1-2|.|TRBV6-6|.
CASNKRTDTYGYTF
TGTGCCAGCAACAAACGGACAGATACTTATGGCTACACCTTC
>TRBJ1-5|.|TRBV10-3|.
CAISESGGISNQPQHF
TGTGCCATCAGTGAGTCTGGAGGAATTAGCAATCAGCCCCAGCATTTT
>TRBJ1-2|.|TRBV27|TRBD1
CASSTYRGSLSNYGYTF
TGTGCCAGCAGTACGTACAGGGGGAGCCTATCTAACTATGGCTACACCTTC
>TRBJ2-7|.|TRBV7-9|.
CASSLSGNYEQYF
TGTGCCAGCAGCTTATCGGGTAACTACGAGCAGTACTTC
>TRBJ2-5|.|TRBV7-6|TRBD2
CASSLGGAAKETQYF
TGTGCCAGCAGCTTGGGAGGGGCTGCGAAAGAGACCCAGTACTTC
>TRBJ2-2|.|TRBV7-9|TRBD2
CASSPLSGGGAGELFF
TGTGCCAGCAGCCCGCTAAGCGGGGGAGGCGCCGGGGAGCTGTTTTTT
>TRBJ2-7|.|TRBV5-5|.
CASSWAGTGSYEQYF
TGTGCCAGCAGCTGGGCCGGGACTGGAAGCTACGAGCAGTACTTC
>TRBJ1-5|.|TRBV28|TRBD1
CASSFRDRGTQPQHF
TGTGCCAGCAGTTTCCGGGACAGGGGGACTCAGCCCCAGCATTTT
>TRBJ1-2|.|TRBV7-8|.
CASSLQEGLSYGYTF
TGTGCCAGCAGCTTACAGGAGGGGTTGAGCTATGGCTACACCTTC
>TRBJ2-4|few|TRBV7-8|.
CASSLAPTGKNIQYF
TGTGCCAGCAGCTTAGCCCCTACAGGGAAAAACATTCAGTACTTC
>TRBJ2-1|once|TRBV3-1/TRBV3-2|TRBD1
CASPPSCGTGRSPTYNEQFF
TGTGCCAGCCCTCCAAGTTGTGGGACAGGGAGAAGTCCAACCTACAATGAGCAGTTCTTC
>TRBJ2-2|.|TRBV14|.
CASARANTGELFF
TGTGCCAGCGCCCGAGCGAACACCGGGGAGCTGTTTTTT
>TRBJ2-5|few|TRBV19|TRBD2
CASSASGGGMKETQYF
TGTGCCAGTAGTGCTAGCGGGGGAGGAATGAAAGAGACCCAGTACTTC
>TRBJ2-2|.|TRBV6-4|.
CASSNQGGTGELFF
TGTGCCAGCAGCAATCAGGGGGGTACCGGGGAGCTGTTTTTT
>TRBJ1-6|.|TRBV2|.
CASSELRSPLHF
TGTGCCAGCAGTGAACTCCGTTCACCCCTCCACTTT
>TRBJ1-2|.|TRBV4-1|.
CASSPGPRGPTPYGYTF
TGCGCCAGCAGCCCCGGGCCTAGGGGCCCTACCCCCTATGGCTACACCTTC
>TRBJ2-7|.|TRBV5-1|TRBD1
CASRTGGIVYEQYF
TGCGCCAGCAGAACAGGGGGCATTGTCTACGAGCAGTACTTC